The 19 T cell receptor beta chains listed next were all sequenced from one sample in a study of OX40 agonist ivuxolimab in advanced cancers. Profiled with immunoSEQ multiplex PCR; TCRdb holds only in-frame clones, not every one. The repertoire includes nearly 55,000 clones, more than 85% of them detected once, and approximately 1.4% sits in the top ten. The sample was CD4+ or CD8+ T cells sorted from blood, taken in a trial of the OX40 agonist ivuxolimab. The receptor set was obtained from an adult with an advanced solid tumor such as melanoma, head and neck, liver or kidney cancer.

This chain connects TRBV2 to TRBJ1-5; possible D gene TRBD1, 5 bases. Trimming removed 7 bases at V and 3 bases at J, with 7 bases between. The V gene's germline CDR1 is SNHLY and CDR2 FYNNEI. This CDR3 spans 12 amino acids. This CDR3 is CASTTVNQPQHF. In DNA form, the CDR3 reads TGTGCCAGCACGACAGTCAATCAGCCCCAGCATTTT. The full variable domain, completed using reference TRBV2 and TRBJ1-5, is EPEVTQTPSHQVTQMGQEVILRCVPISNHLYFYWYRQILGQKVEFLVSFYNNEISEKSEIFDDQFSVERPDGSNFTLKIRSTKLEDSAMYFCASTTVNQPQHFGDGTRLSIL.

The V call is TRBV5-6, the J call TRBJ2-2; D is uncertain. CDR1 is SGHDT, CDR2 YYEEEE, per germline. V shed 1 base and J shed 1 base, with 5 bases lying between them. The CDR3 is 14 residues long. The CDR3 coding sequence is TGTGCCAGCAGCTTGATGGGGAACACCGGGGAGCTGTTTTTT. Translating it yields CASSLMGNTGELFF.

This chain links TRBV27 with TRBJ2-3; no firm D call. The CDR3 runs 18 residues. Germline-derived CDR1 and CDR2 are MNHEY and SMNVEV (reference sequence). Trimming stripped 3 bases from V and 4 bases from J, with 23 bases between. This chain's CDR3 is CASSLEFGAVGFSDTQYF. For the CDR3, the DNA is TGTGCCAGCAGTTTGGAATTCGGCGCAGTGGGCTTTTCAGATACGCAGTATTTT.

The chain joins TRBV5-1 to TRBJ1-1, with a tentative D call TRBD1 (5 bases). The germline V gene encodes CDR1 SGHRS and CDR2 YFSETQ. With 4 bases removed from V and 4 bases from J, the gap between germline ends came to 17 bases. This CDR3 comprises 15 residues. The CDR3 nucleotides are TGCGCCAGCAGCAAAGCCGGGACCTCGGGCACTGAAGCTTTCTTT. It is translated as CASSKAGTSGTEAFF.

The chain employs TRBV19 and TRBJ1-4; D is possibly TRBD1 (5 bases). The germline gives CDR1 LNHDA, CDR2 SQIVND (reference sequence). Trimming cost V 3 bases and J 5 bases, with 10 bases left between them. This CDR3 has 14 amino acids. The CDR3 DNA follows: TGTGCCAGTAGTATGCAGGGCAGAAATGAAAAACTGTTTTTT. It translates to CASSMQGRNEKLFF.

This clone was seen a single time. The chain joins TRBV18 to TRBJ2-4; D call uncertain. Trimming took off 0 bases at V and 0 bases at J, with 6 bases between the two ends. Germline CDR1 KGHSH, CDR2 LQKENI. This CDR3 spans 15 amino acids. CDR3 in amino acids: CASSPPQLAKNIQYF. The DNA for the CDR3 is TGTGCCAGCTCACCACCACAGCTAGCCAAAAACATTCAGTACTTC.

The chain links TRBV5-1 to TRBJ2-1; 9 nucleotides line up with TRBD1. The CDR3 totals 18 residues. Looked up from germline, CDR1 is SGHRS and CDR2 is YFSETQ. Germline trimming cut 4 bases from V and 8 bases from J; bases unmatched to any gene: 19. The CDR3 protein is CASSLTSYPGQGNHEQFF. In DNA, the CDR3 is TGCGCCAGCAGCCTCACTTCTTATCCGGGACAGGGCAACCATGAGCAGTTCTTC.

The rearrangement joins TRBV2 to TRBJ1-4, with D perhaps TRBD1 (6 bases). This CDR3 is 15 amino acids long. The V gene's germline CDR1 is SNHLY and CDR2 FYNNEI. The ends were cut back, 5 bases at V and 4 bases at J, with 14 bases in the middle. CDR3 residues: CASSLRGPSNEKLFF. Here the CDR3 DNA reads TGTGCCAGCAGTCTTCGGGGGCCCAGTAATGAAAAACTGTTTTTT.

The genes are TRBV14 and TRBJ1-2; 9 nucleotides align to TRBD1. This CDR3 comprises 14 residues. V was clipped by 3 bases and J by 3 bases; unmatched bases: 2. Looked up from germline, CDR1 is SGHDN and CDR2 is FVKESK. The CDR3 DNA sequence: TGTGCCAGCAGCCACGGGACAGGGTACTATGGCTACACCTTC. It is translated as CASSHGTGYYGYTF.

V gene TRBV6-1 combines with J gene TRBJ2-1; 10 bases align to TRBD2. Germline loops: CDR1 MNHNS, CDR2 SASEGT. This CDR3 contains 15 residues. V was pared by 5 bases and J by 3 bases, with 4 bases of the junction left unmatched. CDR3 sequence reads: CASSTTSGNYNEQFF. The CDR3, as DNA: TGTGCCAGCAGTACTACTAGCGGGAACTACAATGAGCAGTTCTTC.

The V gene is TRBV9, the J gene TRBJ1-6, with 8 bases fitting TRBD1. CDR1 and CDR2 from the germline V gene are SGDLS and YYNGEE. The V segment lost 1 base and the J segment 5 bases; nucleotides outside the gene matches: 2. The CDR3 contains 15 residues. The CDR3 region is CASSVMTGDNSPLHF. CDR3 DNA: TGTGCCAGCAGCGTAATGACAGGGGATAATTCACCCCTCCACTTT.

This chain joins TRBV19 and TRBJ1-2; D not resolved. The CDR3 consists of 14 residues. Germline V gene data show CDR1 as LNHDA and CDR2 as SQIVND (reference sequence). The V end was cut by 0 bases, the J end by 2 bases, with 7 bases between. The CDR3 nucleotides read TGTGCCAGTAGTATAGACGGGGAGAACTATGGCTACACCTTC. It translates to CASSIDGENYGYTF. Combining the CDR3 with reference TRBV19 and TRBJ1-2 gives the whole variable domain DGGITQSPKYLFRKEGQNVTLSCEQNLNHDAMYWYRQDPGQGLRLIYYSQIVNDFQKGDIAEGYSVSREKKESFPLTVTSAQKNPTAFYLCASSIDGENYGYTFGSGTRLTVV.

The V and J genes are TRBV7-9 and TRBJ2-5; no firm D call. In germline, CDR1 is SEHNR, CDR2 FQNEAQ (reference sequence). The CDR3 spans 14 residues. Deletions cut 0 bases from V and 2 bases from J, with 7 bases between. The CDR3: CASSLARGQETQYF. DNA of the CDR3: TGTGCCAGCAGCTTAGCGCGTGGACAAGAGACCCAGTACTTC.

The chain recombines TRBV9 with TRBJ1-2, with a weak D call TRBD1 (5 bases). The V and J ends lost 4 bases and 4 bases respectively, with 20 bases between them. The CDR3 loop spans 16 amino acids. Germline-derived CDR1 and CDR2 are SGDLS and YYNGEE. This chain's CDR3 is CASSSHLRAGAYGYTF. CDR3 nucleotides: TGTGCCAGCAGCTCTCATCTCAGGGCGGGAGCCTATGGCTACACCTTC.

This chain connects TRBV19 to TRBJ1-2, with 10 bases aligning to TRBD1. After removal of 6 bases from V and 4 bases from J, the junction contained 5 bases not matched to a gene. The CDR3 extends over 14 amino acids. Germline CDR1 and CDR2: LNHDA and SQIVND (reference sequence). In DNA, the CDR3 is TGTGCCAGTAGAACCGGGACAGGGGCCTATGGCTACACCTTC. Translating it yields CASRTGTGAYGYTF.

This clone was seen a single time. The chain recombines TRBV27 with TRBJ2-3; TRBD2 matches at 10 bases. Germline V gene sequence: CDR1 MNHEY, CDR2 SMNVEV (reference sequence). The CDR3 has 16 amino acids. The ends lost 6 bases at V and 4 bases at J; junction bases unmatched: 10. The DNA for the CDR3 is TGTGCCAGCAGCCCGGCGGGTAGCGGGAGGTCAGATACGCAGTATTTT. It yields the protein CASSPAGSGRSDTQYF.

The V and J genes are TRBV19 and TRBJ1-6; D gene uncertain. Germline assignment: CDR1 LNHDA and CDR2 SQIVND (reference sequence). Trimming cost V 6 bases and J 10 bases, with 22 bases left between them. The CDR3 consists of 16 residues. The CDR3 DNA reads TGTGCCAGTAGGATGGGGTGGTCCTCAGCCGGGTCACCCCTCCACTTT. This sequence encodes CASRMGWSSAGSPLHF.

V gene TRBV7-2 combines with J gene TRBJ2-7; the match to TRBD2 covers 9 bases. With V trimmed by 1 base and J by 8 bases, 3 bases remained unmatched. Germline values: CDR1 SGHTA, CDR2 FQGNSA. The CDR3 consists of 13 residues. The CDR3 is CASSLGLAGKQYF. CDR3 nucleotides: TGTGCCAGCAGCTTAGGGCTAGCGGGAAAGCAGTACTTC.

J is TRBJ2-7 and V is TRBV7-2; unclear D gene. Trimming stripped 2 bases from V and 0 bases from J, with 14 bases between. This CDR3 region has 16 residues. Germline CDR1 SGHTA, CDR2 FQGNSA. CDR3 coding DNA: TGTGCCAGCAGCTTAATGGGTGGCCGGAACTCCTACGAGCAGTACTTC. It is translated as CASSLMGGRNSYEQYF.